The subject of this entry is one T cell receptor beta chain. Its specificity is unknown. At one of its ends the junction is not consistent with the germline gene, which may arise from a read error. RNA transcripts provided the template for amplifying TCR beta CDR3 regions. RT-PCR in the first round used HTBI primers; a second-round multiplex PCR followed. TCRdb reanalysed the multiplex PCR reads using MiXCR and keeps one entry per CDR3 protein. The repertoire holds about 740,000 distinct CDR3 sequences, with 40% as singletons. The CDR3 has 17 residues. In germline, CDR1 is SGHVS, CDR2 FQNEAQ. As diagnostic evidence, clinical symptoms, serum thyroxine, TRAb, thyroid ultrasound and orbital computed tomography were relied upon. PBMCs were isolated from an approximately 10 ml sample of fresh peripheral blood. This sample was taken from a study of Graves' ophthalmopathy and Graves' hyperthyroidism. Study-level results: Using 13 signatures, a model distinguished ophthalmopathy from stable hyperthyroidism, reaching around 90% sensitivity and over 65% specificity. Clonotypes were expanded in thyroid at above 0.001 frequency, and most also appeared in blood.

The TCR comes from an adult man with Graves' ophthalmopathy. The material sequenced was peripheral blood. The rearrangement links TRBV7-8 to TRBJ2-6, with D unclear. The CDR3 protein is CASRRTGLPSGANVLTF. The DNA for the CDR3 is TGCGCCAGCAGACGGACGGGTCTGCCTTCTGGGGCCAACGTCCTGACTTTC.